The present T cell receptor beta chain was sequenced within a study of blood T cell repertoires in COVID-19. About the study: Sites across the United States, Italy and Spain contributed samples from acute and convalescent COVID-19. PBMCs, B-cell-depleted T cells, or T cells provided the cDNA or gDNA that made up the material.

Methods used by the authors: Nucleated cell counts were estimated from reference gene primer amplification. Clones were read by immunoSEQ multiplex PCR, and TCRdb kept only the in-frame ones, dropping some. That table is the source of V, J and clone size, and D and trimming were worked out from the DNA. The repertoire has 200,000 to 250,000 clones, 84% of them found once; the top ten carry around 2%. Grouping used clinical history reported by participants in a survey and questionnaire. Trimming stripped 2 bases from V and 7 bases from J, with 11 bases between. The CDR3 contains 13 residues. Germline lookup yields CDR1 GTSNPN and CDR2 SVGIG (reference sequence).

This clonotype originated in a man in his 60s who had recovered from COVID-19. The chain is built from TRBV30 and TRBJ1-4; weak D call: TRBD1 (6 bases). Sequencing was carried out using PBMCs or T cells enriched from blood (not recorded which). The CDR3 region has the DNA TGTGCCTGGAGTCCCGGGACACCTGAAAAACTGTTTTTT. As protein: CAWSPGTPEKLFF.